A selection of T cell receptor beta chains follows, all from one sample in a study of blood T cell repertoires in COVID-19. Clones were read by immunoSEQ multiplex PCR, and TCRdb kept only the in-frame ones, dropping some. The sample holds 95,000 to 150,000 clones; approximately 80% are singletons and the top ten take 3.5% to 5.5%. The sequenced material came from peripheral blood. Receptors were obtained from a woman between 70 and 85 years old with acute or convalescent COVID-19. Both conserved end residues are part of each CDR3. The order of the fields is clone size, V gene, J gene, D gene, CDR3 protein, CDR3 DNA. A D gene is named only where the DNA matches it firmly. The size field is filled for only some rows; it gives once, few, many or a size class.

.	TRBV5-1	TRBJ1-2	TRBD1	CASSQPTGTGDGYTF	TGCGCCAGCAGCCAACCGACCGGGACAGGGGATGGCTACACCTTC
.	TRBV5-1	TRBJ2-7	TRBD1	CASSQDRVEYEQYF	TGCGCCAGCAGTCAAGACAGGGTGGAGTACGAGCAGTACTTC
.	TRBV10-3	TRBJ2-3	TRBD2	CAIRLRGVGAGTDTQYF	TGTGCCATCAGGTTGCGGGGGGTCGGTGCCGGCACAGATACGCAGTATTTT
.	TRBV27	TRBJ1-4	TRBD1	CASPPGQGTKGTNEKLFF	TGTGCCAGTCCACCGGGACAGGGAACAAAGGGAACTAATGAAAAACTGTTTTTT
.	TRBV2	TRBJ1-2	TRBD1	CASSILGGPSNGYTF	TGTGCCAGCAGTATATTAGGGGGCCCCTCTAATGGCTACACCTTC
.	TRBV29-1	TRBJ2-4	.	CSAEKTKNIQYF	TGCAGCGCCGAGAAAACCAAAAACATTCAGTACTTC
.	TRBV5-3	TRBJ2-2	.	CARSLRGATNTGELFF	TGTGCCAGAAGCCTCCGCGGGGCCACGAACACCGGGGAGCTGTTTTTT
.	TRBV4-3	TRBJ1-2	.	CASSQDAVAGGYTF	TGCGCCAGCAGCCAAGATGCGGTCGCCGGGGGCTACACCTTC
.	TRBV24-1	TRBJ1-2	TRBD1	CATSAPQDRGYGYTF	TGTGCCACCAGTGCACCTCAGGACAGGGGTTATGGCTACACCTTC
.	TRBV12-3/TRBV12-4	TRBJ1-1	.	CASSLSLNTEAFF	TGTGCCAGCAGTTTATCGTTGAACACTGAAGCTTTCTTT
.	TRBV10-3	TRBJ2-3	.	CAISRRGELDTQYF	TGTGCCATCAGTCGGCGGGGTGAACTAGATACGCAGTATTTT
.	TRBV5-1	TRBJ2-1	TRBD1	CASNRGSSYNEQFF	TGCGCCAGTAACAGGGGCAGCTCCTACAATGAGCAGTTCTTC
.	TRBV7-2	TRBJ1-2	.	CASSPFPGPGGSKDYGYTF	TGTGCCAGCAGCCCATTCCCGGGGCCCGGGGGATCGAAGGACTATGGCTACACCTTC
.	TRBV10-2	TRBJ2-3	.	CASSEYRGRNTQYF	TGCGCCAGCAGTGAGTACCGGGGTCGGAATACGCAGTATTTT
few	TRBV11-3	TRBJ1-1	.	CASSLRMGTGRNTEAFF	TGTGCCAGCAGCCTGAGAATGGGTACAGGGAGGAACACTGAAGCTTTCTTT
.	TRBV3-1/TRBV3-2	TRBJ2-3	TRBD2	CASSRRGGRDTQYF	TGTGCCAGCAGCCGTCGGGGGGGACGAGATACGCAGTATTTT
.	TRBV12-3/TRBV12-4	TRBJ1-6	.	CASGGFPLHF	TGTGCCAGCGGGGGGTTTCCCCTCCACTTT
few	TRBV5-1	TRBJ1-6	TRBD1	CASSLRGQGGSYNSPLHF	TGCGCCAGCAGCTTGCGGGGACAGGGCGGATCCTATAATTCACCCCTCCACTTT
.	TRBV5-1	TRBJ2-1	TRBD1	CASSQNTGGFYNEQFF	TGCGCCAGCAGCCAGAACACAGGGGGCTTCTACAATGAGCAGTTCTTC
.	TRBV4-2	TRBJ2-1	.	CASSLGLPPNEQFF	TGTGCCAGCAGCCTTGGACTCCCTCCTAATGAGCAGTTCTTC